The entry that follows covers one TCR beta chain sequence. What it binds is not known. The entry originates in a study of Ad26.COV2.S vaccination and SARS-CoV-2 variants. Whole-study context: Vaccine-arm donor from the placebo-controlled COV1001 Ad26.COV2.S trial.

The CDR3 spans 15 residues. V was pared by 4 bases and J by 0 bases, with 0 bases of the junction left unmatched. Germline lookup yields CDR1 SGHDN and CDR2 FVKESK. This table comes from immunoSEQ multiplex PCR, and its TCRdb copy is limited to in-frame clones, with some not included. The profile shows fewer than 500,000 clones, 80% to 95% of them singletons. Points from the study as a whole: People who got the vaccine or the placebo had similar non-spike TCR breadth.

Treatment meaning: around 19 received Ad26.COV2.S at low or high dose, single or two shots; roughly 5 received placebo; per-sample allocation not given. The investigators took samples on day 63 after the first vaccine or placebo injection. This adult donor, from Boston, was 18-55 years old. The administered vaccine (an Ad26 vector) expressed Wuhan-strain SARS-CoV-2 spike. The source material was peripheral blood, sampled in a trial of Ad26.COV2.S vaccine versus placebo. This sequence was found in a person between 18 and 60 years old who received the Ad26.COV2.S COVID-19 vaccine or a placebo. The V call is TRBV14, the J call TRBJ2-1; 10 nucleotides align to TRBD2. CDR3 in amino acids: CASSRTSGSYNEQFF. The CDR3 DNA follows: TGTGCCAGCAGCCGGACTAGCGGCTCCTACAATGAGCAGTTCTTC.